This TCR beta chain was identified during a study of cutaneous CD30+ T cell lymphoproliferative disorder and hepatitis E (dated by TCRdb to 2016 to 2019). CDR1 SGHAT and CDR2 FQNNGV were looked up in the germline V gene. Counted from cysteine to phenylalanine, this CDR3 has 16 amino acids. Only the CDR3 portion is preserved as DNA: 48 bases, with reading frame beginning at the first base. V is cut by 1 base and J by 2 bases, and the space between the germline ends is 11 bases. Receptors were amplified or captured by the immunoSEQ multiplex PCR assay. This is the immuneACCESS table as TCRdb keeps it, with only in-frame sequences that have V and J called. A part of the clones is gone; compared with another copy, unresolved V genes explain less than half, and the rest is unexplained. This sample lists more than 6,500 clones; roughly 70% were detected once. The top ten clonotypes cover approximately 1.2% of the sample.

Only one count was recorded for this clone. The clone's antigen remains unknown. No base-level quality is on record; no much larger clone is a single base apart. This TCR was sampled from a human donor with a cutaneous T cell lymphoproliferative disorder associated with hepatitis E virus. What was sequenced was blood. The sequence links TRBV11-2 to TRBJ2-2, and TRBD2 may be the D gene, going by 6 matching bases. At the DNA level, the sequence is TGTGCCAGCAGCTTAGTTGGAGGGGCTAACACCGGGGAGCTGTTTTTT. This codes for CASSLVGGANTGELFF.